The 32 T cell receptor beta chains below come from one sample, sequenced in a study of control samples from healthy donors and cancer patients. Method: immunoSEQ multiplex PCR; TCRdb's copy keeps in-frame clones and lacks some. The table lists about 130,000 clones, about 93% of them singletons, with over 2% in the top ten. The sequenced sample consisted of blood. Every receptor here comes from a man aged 18-30 years in good health.

The chain carries TRBV30 and TRBJ2-5; the D is unclear. Germline lookup yields CDR1 GTSNPN and CDR2 SVGIG (reference sequence). With 0 bases removed from V and 1 base from J, the gap between germline ends came to 6 bases. The CDR3 runs to 13 residues. CDR3 sequence reads: CAWSVLPQETQYF. The CDR3 DNA reads as TGTGCCTGGAGTGTACTCCCCCAAGAGACCCAGTACTTC.

The V and J genes are TRBV5-5 and TRBJ2-7; D is unresolved. Germline values: CDR1 SGHKS, CDR2 YYEKEE (reference sequence). V was clipped by 4 bases and J by 0 bases, with 11 bases between them. The CDR3 has 14 amino acids. CDR3 DNA sequence: TGTGCCAGCAGCCACGAGGCCAACTCCTACGAGCAGTACTTC. It codes for CASSHEANSYEQYF.

The V and J genes are TRBV5-5 and TRBJ2-3, with D tentatively TRBD1 or TRBD2 (5 bases each). Germline CDR1 SGHKS, CDR2 YYEKEE (reference sequence). The length of the CDR3 is 15 residues. V was shortened by 1 base and J by 4 bases, with 13 bases between the two germline ends. CDR3 sequence: CASSLRGEIPDTQYF. As DNA, the CDR3 is TGTGCCAGCAGCTTGAGAGGGGAGATCCCAGATACGCAGTATTTT.

V is TRBV28 and J is TRBJ1-4, with 7 bases identical to TRBD1. Germline V lookup: CDR1 MDHEN, CDR2 SYDVKM. This CDR3 is built from 15 residues. J gave up 5 bases and V 6 bases, and 9 bases lay outside the gene matches. The CDR3 nucleotides read TGTGCCAGCAGCGATCCCGGGACAGTAAATGAAAAACTGTTTTTT. This translates into CASSDPGTVNEKLFF. The complete variable domain, with remaining parts taken from reference TRBV28 and TRBJ1-4, reads DVKVTQSSRYLVKRTGEKVFLECVQDMDHENMFWYRQDPGLGLRLIYFSYDVKMKEKGDIPEGYSVSREKKERFSLILESASTNQTSMYLCASSDPGTVNEKLFFGSGTQLSVL.

The V gene is TRBV5-1, the J gene TRBJ1-4; the match to TRBD1 covers 7 bases. The CDR3 is 16 amino acids. V shed 3 bases and J 6 bases; nucleotides not matched to a gene: 11. Germline-derived CDR1 and CDR2 are SGHRS and YFSETQ. The CDR3 DNA is TGCGCCAGCAGCTACGGGACAGAGACGACTTATGAAAAACTGTTTTTT. This encodes CASSYGTETTYEKLFF. The full variable domain, with the rest looked up from reference TRBV5-1 and TRBJ1-4, is KAGVTQTPRYLIKTRGQQVTLSCSPISGHRSVSWYQQTPGQGLQFLFEYFSETQRNKGNFPGRFSGRQFSNSRSEMNVSTLELGDSALYLCASSYGTETTYEKLFFGSGTQLSVL.

The V and J genes are TRBV11-2 and TRBJ1-1; 8 bases line up with TRBD1. Germline V gene lookup returns CDR1 SGHAT and CDR2 FQNNGV. V lost 5 bases to trimming and J lost 4 bases; unmatched junction nucleotides: 18. There are 18 residues in the CDR3. The CDR3: CASSLTGETQGERTEAFF. As DNA, the CDR3 is TGTGCCAGCAGCCTGACAGGGGAAACTCAGGGGGAGCGCACTGAAGCTTTCTTT.

The chain joins TRBV28 to TRBJ2-3; no clear D gene. Germline values: CDR1 MDHEN, CDR2 SYDVKM. Between the trimmed V and J ends, which lost 3 bases and 2 bases, there was a span of 18 bases. The CDR3 totals 17 residues. As DNA, the CDR3 is TGTGCCAGCAGTTTCGTCTTGGTACAGATGGCCACAGATACGCAGTATTTT. Protein: CASSFVLVQMATDTQYF.

The rearrangement links TRBV7-6 to TRBJ2-7, with TRBD2 matching over 13 bases. Per the germline V gene, CDR1 is SGHVS and CDR2 is FNYEAQ. This CDR3 has 17 residues. With 5 bases clipped from V and 0 bases from J, the junction kept 7 bases outside the gene matches. The CDR3 nucleotides read TGTGCCAGCAGCCCTGGACTAGCGGGGGCCTCCTCCTACGAGCAGTACTTC. Its translation is CASSPGLAGASSYEQYF.

The gene calls are TRBV11-2 and TRBJ1-4, with D uncertain. This CDR3 region has 12 residues. V dropped 5 bases and J dropped 10 bases, with 11 bases sitting between them. Germline CDR1 and CDR2: SGHAT and FQNNGV. The CDR3 region has the DNA TGTGCCAGCAGCGGGGTCCTTCGAAAACTGTTTTTT. This gives the protein CASSGVLRKLFF.

The chain uses TRBV5-1 and TRBJ2-1; 8 bases line up with TRBD1. From germline, CDR1 is SGHRS and CDR2 YFSETQ. The V gene end was trimmed by 0 bases and the J gene end by 4 bases; junction bases not matched to a gene: 6. The length of the CDR3 is 16 residues. As DNA, the CDR3 is TGCGCCAGCAGCTTGGTGGGCGGACAGGGTTACAATGAGCAGTTCTTC. This encodes CASSLVGGQGYNEQFF.

The chain recombines TRBV28 with TRBJ1-2; no clear D. Per the germline V gene, CDR1 is MDHEN and CDR2 is SYDVKM. This CDR3 is 15 amino acids long. Trimming took 4 bases from V and 7 from J, leaving 19 bases between them. The CDR3 coding sequence is TGTGCCAGCAGTTACTACGGACGGGCCCAAGGTGGCTACACCTTC. Protein sequence: CASSYYGRAQGGYTF.

V is TRBV28 and J is TRBJ1-3, with D uncertain. This CDR3 has 13 residues. Trimming left V 3 bases short and J 3 bases short, with 6 bases between. Germline V gene data show CDR1 as MDHEN and CDR2 as SYDVKM. The chain's CDR3 is CASSLEFGNTIYF. Written as DNA, the CDR3 is TGTGCCAGCAGTTTGGAGTTTGGAAACACCATATATTTT. Looking up the rest from reference TRBV28 and TRBJ1-3 gives the full variable domain: DVKVTQSSRYLVKRTGEKVFLECVQDMDHENMFWYRQDPGLGLRLIYFSYDVKMKEKGDIPEGYSVSREKKERFSLILESASTNQTSMYLCASSLEFGNTIYFGEGSWLTVV.

The chain links TRBV11-3 to TRBJ2-1; no clear D gene. Germline CDR1 is SGHNT and CDR2 is YENEEA. Trimming stripped 1 base from V and 0 bases from J, with 4 bases between. The CDR3 runs 14 residues. The CDR3 nucleotides read TGTGCCAGCAGCTTAGTAAGCTCCTACAATGAGCAGTTCTTC. Translation: CASSLVSSYNEQFF.

The count of this clone is one. The chain recombines TRBV2 with TRBJ2-1, with 11 nucleotides matching TRBD2. The CDR3 is 16 residues long. Germline trimming cut 7 bases from V and 7 bases from J; bases unmatched to any gene: 12. Germline V gene lookup returns CDR1 SNHLY and CDR2 FYNNEI. CDR3 protein: CASTRVGTSGGNEQFF. The CDR3 bases are TGTGCCAGCACCCGAGTTGGGACTAGCGGAGGGAATGAGCAGTTCTTC.

The genes are TRBV10-2 and TRBJ1-3; maybe TRBD1 (5 bases). CDR3 length: 20 residues. The V gene's germline CDR1 is WSHSY and CDR2 SAAADI. V shed 3 bases and J shed 1 base, with 25 bases lying between them. The CDR3 sequence is CASSDRSGVGGRESGNTIYF. CDR3 sequence (DNA): TGCGCCAGCAGTGATAGGAGCGGGGTCGGGGGTCGGGAATCTGGAAACACCATATATTTT.

DNA of the CDR3: TGTGCCAGTAGTTGGGGACTCAACACCGGGGAGCTGTTTTTT. This encodes CASSWGLNTGELFF. This chain connects TRBV19 to TRBJ2-2; D perhaps matches TRBD2 (6 bases). CDR3 length: 14 amino acids. Trimming took off 5 bases at V and 2 bases at J, with 9 bases between the two ends. Germline V gene sequence: CDR1 LNHDA, CDR2 SQIVND (reference sequence).

The V gene is TRBV19, the J gene TRBJ2-2; 9 positions agree with TRBD1. CDR1 and CDR2 from the germline V gene are LNHDA and SQIVND (reference sequence). The ends lost 4 bases at V and 5 bases at J; junction bases unmatched: 8. The CDR3 extends over 16 amino acids. This CDR3 is CASSNPGTGRTGELFF. The CDR3 DNA is TGTGCCAGTAGTAACCCCGGGACAGGGCGGACCGGGGAGCTGTTTTTT. Complete variable domain (other parts from reference TRBV19 and TRBJ2-2): DGGITQSPKYLFRKEGQNVTLSCEQNLNHDAMYWYRQDPGQGLRLIYYSQIVNDFQKGDIAEGYSVSREKKESFPLTVTSAQKNPTAFYLCASSNPGTGRTGELFFGEGSRLTVL.

This chain connects TRBV5-6 to TRBJ2-3; the D gene is possibly TRBD2 (5 bases). V was cut by 0 bases and J by 4 bases, with 6 bases left in between. The V gene's germline CDR1 is SGHDT and CDR2 YYEEEE. CDR3 length equals 13 residues. CDR3 residues: CASSLVRADTQYF. In DNA, the CDR3 is TGTGCCAGCAGCTTGGTGAGGGCAGATACGCAGTATTTT.

The rearrangement uses TRBV6-2 or TRBV6-3 and TRBJ1-2, with D maybe TRBD1 (5 bases). V was clipped by 6 bases and J by 1 base, with 18 bases between them. CDR1 and CDR2 from the germline V gene are MNHEY and SVGEGT. The CDR3 runs to 16 residues. The CDR3 protein is CASSPGRDGYNYGYTF. The CDR3, as DNA: TGTGCCAGCAGCCCCGGACGGGACGGATATAACTATGGCTACACCTTC.

The chain links TRBV19 to TRBJ1-2; the match to TRBD1 covers 8 bases. Germline V gene data show CDR1 as LNHDA and CDR2 as SQIVND (reference sequence). The CDR3 contains 14 residues. Losses at the gene ends were 5 bases for V and 2 bases for J; bases not matched to a gene: 4. The CDR3, as DNA: TGTGCCAGTAGTTTAGCAGGGGGCAACTATGGCTACACCTTC. Protein sequence: CASSLAGGNYGYTF. Full variable domain (missing parts from reference TRBV19 and TRBJ1-2): DGGITQSPKYLFRKEGQNVTLSCEQNLNHDAMYWYRQDPGQGLRLIYYSQIVNDFQKGDIAEGYSVSREKKESFPLTVTSAQKNPTAFYLCASSLAGGNYGYTFGSGTRLTVV.

This chain uses TRBV24-1 with TRBJ2-3; TRBD1 might be the D (6 bases). CDR3 size: 17 residues. CDR1 and CDR2 from the germline V gene are KGHDR and SFDVKD. The V end was cut by 5 bases, the J end by 2 bases, with 19 bases between. The DNA for the CDR3 is TGTGCCACCAGTGGGGTGGGGGCTGGGGGAAACACAGATACGCAGTATTTT. Translation gives CATSGVGAGGNTDTQYF.

The chain couples TRBV5-4 to TRBJ1-6; D not resolved. Germline CDR1 and CDR2: SGHNT and YYREEE (reference sequence). Trimming shortened V by 2 bases and J by 7 bases, and 10 bases separated the two germline ends. The CDR3 is 14 amino acids. CDR3 DNA: TGTGCCAGCAGCTTAGGTGGTAGAAATTCACCCCTCCACTTT. Its translation: CASSLGGRNSPLHF. Complete variable domain (other parts from reference TRBV5-4 and TRBJ1-6): ETGVTQSPTHLIKTRGQQVTLRCSSQSGHNTVSWYQQALGQGPQFIFQYYREEENGRGNFPPRFSGLQFPNYSSELNVNALELDDSALYLCASSLGGRNSPLHFGNGTRLTVT.

This clone came up a few times. The rearrangement joins TRBV28 to TRBJ2-7; D gene unclear. Germline loops: CDR1 MDHEN, CDR2 SYDVKM. This CDR3 is 14 amino acids long. The V and J ends lost 5 bases and 2 bases respectively, with 13 bases between them. Written as DNA, the CDR3 is TGTGCCAGCAGTCCTTGGGCCCCAACCTACGAGCAGTACTTC. Translated, it gives CASSPWAPTYEQYF.

This chain joins TRBV25-1 and TRBJ2-1; 12 bases line up with TRBD2. This CDR3 region has 15 residues. CDR1 and CDR2 from the germline V gene are MGHDK and SYGVNS. V lost 5 bases to trimming and J lost 12 bases; unmatched junction nucleotides: 11. This chain's CDR3 is CASSHPLAGGLGQFF. CDR3 DNA sequence: TGTGCCAGCAGTCACCCCCTAGCGGGGGGGCTGGGGCAGTTCTTC.

The rearrangement uses TRBV9 and TRBJ2-5; 8 bases fit TRBD2. CDR1 and CDR2 (germline): SGDLS, YYNGEE. V was pared by 0 bases and J by 0 bases, with 4 bases of the junction left unmatched. The CDR3 extends over 16 amino acids. The CDR3 bases are TGTGCCAGCAGCGTAGTCGCTAGCGGGTACCAAGAGACCCAGTACTTC. Encoded protein: CASSVVASGYQETQYF. The variable domain in full, completed from reference TRBV9 and TRBJ2-5, reads DSGVTQTPKHLITATGQRVTLRCSPRSGDLSVYWYQQSLDQGLQFLIQYYNGEERAKGNILERFSAQQFPDLHSELNLSSLELGDSALYFCASSVVASGYQETQYFGPGTRLLVL.

The CDR3 sequence is CATSDYRQGPEGYTF. The CDR3 DNA sequence: TGTGCCACCAGTGATTATCGTCAGGGGCCGGAAGGCTACACCTTC. The chain employs TRBV24-1 and TRBJ1-2, with D perhaps matching TRBD1 (6 bases). Trimming pared 2 bases from V and 8 bases from J, leaving 17 bases between. Germline V gives CDR1 KGHDR, CDR2 SFDVKD. This CDR3 is 15 amino acids long.

The V and J genes are TRBV3-1 (or the pseudogene TRBV3-2) and TRBJ1-5; D remains ambiguous. The CDR3 is 18 amino acids. The germline V and J ends were trimmed by 6 bases and 4 bases, with 25 bases remaining between them. Germline V lookup: CDR1 LGHDT, CDR2 YNNKEL (reference sequence). As DNA, the CDR3 is TGTGCCAGCAGAAGTCCCGATACACCAAAGCAGGAAAATCAGCCCCAGCATTTT. Translating gives CASRSPDTPKQENQPQHF.

The chain carries TRBV19 and TRBJ2-7; maybe TRBD2 (5 bases). The CDR3 sequence is 14 residues long. Germline CDR1 LNHDA, CDR2 SQIVND (reference sequence). The V gene lost 5 bases and the J gene lost 2 bases, with 13 bases spanning the gap. The CDR3 coding sequence is TGTGCCAGTAGTTTGTTCTCGGGGACCTACGAGCAGTACTTC. Residues: CASSLFSGTYEQYF.

V is TRBV5-1 and J is TRBJ2-1, with D perhaps TRBD1 (6 bases). The V end lost 2 bases, the J end lost 8 bases, and 14 bases lay between the germline ends. There are 14 residues in the CDR3. The germline CDR1 and CDR2 sequences are SGHRS and YFSETQ. CDR3 coding DNA: TGCGCCAGCAGCTTATTGGGGGCTGGAGATGAGCAGTTCTTC. Amino acids: CASSLLGAGDEQFF.

This clone appeared once. The J gene is TRBJ2-3, the V gene TRBV2; D call uncertain. CDR1 and CDR2 from the germline V gene are SNHLY and FYNNEI. With 2 bases removed from V and 6 bases from J, the gap between germline ends came to 9 bases. The CDR3 contains 13 residues. CDR3 nucleotide sequence: TGTGCCAGCAGTGAATTGGTAGGGGATACGCAGTATTTT. The encoded protein is CASSELVGDTQYF.

The V and J genes are TRBV10-3 and TRBJ1-4; the D is unclear. V dropped 8 bases and J dropped 5 bases, with 12 bases sitting between them. CDR1 and CDR2 (germline): ENHRY, SYGVKD. CDR3 size: 13 residues. The CDR3: CAIGAGLNEKLFF. DNA for the CDR3: TGTGCCATCGGCGCAGGTTTAAATGAAAAACTGTTTTTT.

The rearrangement joins TRBV3-1 (or the pseudogene TRBV3-2) to TRBJ1-1, with D possibly TRBD1 on 6 matching bases. With 4 bases removed from V and 4 bases from J, the gap between germline ends came to 13 bases. Germline V gene lookup returns CDR1 LGHDT and CDR2 YNNKEL (reference sequence). The CDR3 is 14 amino acids. The CDR3 DNA is TGTGCCAGCAGCCGACAGTTAGGGGGCACTGAAGCTTTCTTT. Protein product: CASSRQLGGTEAFF.